The clone carrying this T cell receptor beta chain was recorded at least ten times. What it binds is unknown. This entry comes from a study of T-cell memory formation after mild COVID-19. Whole-study results and caveats: Pre-infection memory already had some responding clones, implying cross-reactive memory joined. Day 15 to 85 contracting clones showed balanced CD4/CD8; later expanders leaned CD4+. In second-wave clones peaking day 37, SARS-CoV-2 specificity remained unconfirmed.

Using constant-segment primers, 5'RACE produced TCR alpha and TCR beta cDNA libraries carrying sample barcodes and UMIs. TCRdb analysed the 5' RACE reads with MiXCR anew, one entry per CDR3 protein. The sample lists approximately 230,000 distinct CDR3 sequences, about 17% occurring once. Sample: PBMCs or a T cell subset sorted from them (not recorded which). This receptor was taken from a young man who had mild COVID-19 (a few samples of this study predate the infection). Cell type and time point are not known.

CDR3 in DNA: TGCGCCAGCAGCTGGGGGGCAGGACGCACAGATACGCAGTATTTT. Its translation: CASSWGAGRTDTQYF. V and J are TRBV5-1 and TRBJ2-3, with D perhaps assigned TRBD1 or TRBD2 (6 bases each). The CDR3 loop spans 15 amino acids. CDR1 is SGHRS and CDR2 is YFSETQ in the germline V gene. Between the trimmed V and J ends, which lost 3 bases and 1 base, there was a span of 12 bases.